Below, 13 T cell receptor beta chains from the same sample are listed, as sequenced in a study of T cells in Graves' hyperthyroidism and ophthalmopathy. Regions amplified from RNA transcripts were the TCR beta CDR3 regions. HTBI primers were the set used in a first-round RT-PCR of the TCR CDR3. TCRdb analysed the multiplex PCR reads with MiXCR anew, one entry per CDR3 protein. The data hold some 510,000 distinct CDR3 sequences, with roughly 50% observed a single time. The sample taken for sequencing was peripheral blood or thyroid tissue (not recorded which). Receptors were obtained from a woman aged 18-30 years with Graves' hyperthyroidism.

The chain links TRBV9 to TRBJ2-7, with TRBD2 identical over 7 bases. V lost 0 bases to trimming and J lost 3 bases; unmatched junction nucleotides: 6. CDR3 length equals 15 residues. CDR1 and CDR2 from the germline V gene are SGDLS and YYNGEE. CDR3 nucleotides: TGTGCCAGCAGCGTAGCGGGGGAGGGTTTCTACGAGCAGTACTTC. Translated: CASSVAGEGFYEQYF.

This clonotype was detected ten times or more. The rearrangement uses TRBV15 and TRBJ2-7, with D possibly matching TRBD1 (6 bases). Trimming pared 1 base from V and 2 bases from J, leaving 9 bases between. CDR1 and CDR2 (germline): LNHNV, YYDKDF (reference sequence). CDR3 length: 14 amino acids. The DNA of the CDR3 is TGTGCCACCAGCAGAGTAACAGGGCCCTACGAGCAGTACTTC. Protein sequence: CATSRVTGPYEQYF.

At least ten counts were recorded for this clonotype. The gene calls are TRBV7-3 and TRBJ1-6; TRBD1 aligns across 7 bases. CDR1 is SGHTA, CDR2 FQGTGA, per germline. Losses at the gene ends were 5 bases for V and 7 bases for J; bases not matched to a gene: 8. The CDR3 consists of 15 residues. The CDR3 DNA sequence: TGTGCCAGCAGCCTCAGGGGGACTGACAATTCACCCCTCCACTTT. This codes for CASSLRGTDNSPLHF.

This clonotype has only one observation. This chain joins TRBV7-2 and TRBJ1-2; possibly TRBD1 for D (5 bases). V lost 5 bases to trimming and J lost 2 bases, with 15 bases between them. This CDR3 has 15 residues. CDR1 and CDR2 from the germline V gene are SGHTA and FQGNSA. The DNA of the CDR3 is TGTGCCAGCAGCCGAACAGGAAGAAACAACTATGGCTACACCTTC. It encodes CASSRTGRNNYGYTF.

The chain uses TRBV12-3 or TRBV12-4 and TRBJ1-1; D is ambiguous. The CDR3 consists of 13 residues. Trimming cost V 5 bases and J 4 bases, with 11 bases left between them. Written as DNA, the CDR3 is TGTGCCAGCAGTAGAAGGGAGTTCACTGAAGCTTTCTTT. Residues: CASSRREFTEAFF.

The chain combines TRBV7-9 with TRBJ2-6, with 10 bases that match TRBD2. V was pared by 5 bases and J by 0 bases, with 13 bases of the junction left unmatched. There are 20 residues in the CDR3. Germline CDR1 and CDR2: SEHNR and FQNEAQ (reference sequence). The CDR3 region is CASSISASGSYSSGANVLTF. The CDR3 coding sequence is TGTGCCAGCAGCATCTCGGCTAGCGGGAGTTACTCCTCTGGGGCCAACGTCCTGACTTTC.

This clonotype was recorded a few times. The J gene is TRBJ1-2, the V gene TRBV7-2; D uncertain. V lost 1 base, J lost 8 bases, and 17 bases lay in between. The CDR3 consists of 15 residues. Germline V gene sequence: CDR1 SGHTA, CDR2 FQGNSA. This CDR3 is CASSLELGSRRGYTF. The CDR3 region has the DNA TGTGCCAGCAGCTTAGAGCTGGGGTCGCGGCGCGGCTACACCTTC.

This clonotype turned up a few times. This chain links TRBV7-2 with TRBJ2-5; 7 nucleotides align to TRBD1. Germline V lookup: CDR1 SGHTA, CDR2 FQGNSA. The junction had 15 bases not matched to a gene; V was cut back by 5 bases and J by 0 bases. CDR3 length equals 18 residues. The CDR3 coding sequence is TGTGCCAGCAGCCTCGGACACACAGGGGCCCCGTACCAAGAGACCCAGTACTTC. This codes for CASSLGHTGAPYQETQYF.

The chain employs TRBV19 and TRBJ2-5; TRBD1 or TRBD2 may be the D gene (5 bases each). The V gene lost 4 bases and the J gene lost 2 bases, with 17 bases spanning the gap. CDR3 length: 16 residues. Germline values: CDR1 LNHDA, CDR2 SQIVND (reference sequence). This CDR3 is CASSTAGTRGQETQYF. CDR3 sequence (DNA): TGTGCCAGTAGTACCGCCGGGACCCGTGGGCAAGAGACCCAGTACTTC.

There are a few counts of this clonotype. The chain employs TRBV20-1 and TRBJ2-7; perhaps TRBD1 as D (5 bases). CDR1 DFQATT and CDR2 SNEGSKA come from the germline V gene (reference sequence). Trimming took off 6 bases at V and 1 base at J, with 10 bases between the two ends. This CDR3 spans 12 amino acids. CDR3 amino acids: CSATDTSYEQYF. The CDR3 nucleotides read TGCAGTGCAACGGACACTTCCTACGAGCAGTACTTC.

With regard to this clonotype: A much bigger clone sits one base away, suggesting this may be a read error. The V call is TRBV20-1, the J call TRBJ1-1, with TRBD1 matching 7 bases. V lost 6 bases to trimming and J lost 0 bases; unmatched junction nucleotides: 7. This CDR3 contains 14 residues. Germline V lookup: CDR1 DFQATT, CDR2 SNEGSKA (reference sequence). CDR3 DNA: TGCAGTGCGATCAGGGGGTCCATGAACACTGAAGCTTTCTTT. It translates to CSAIRGSMNTEAFF.

Many counts were recorded for this clonotype. The chain couples TRBV29-1 to TRBJ1-1, with D hard to call. V shed 4 bases and J shed 5 bases, with 14 bases lying between them. Germline V gene data show CDR1 as SQVTM and CDR2 as ANQGSEA. The CDR3 is 13 residues long. The CDR3: CSVVGLPRTEAFF. CDR3 in DNA: TGCAGCGTTGTTGGGCTACCTAGGACTGAAGCTTTCTTT. The full variable domain, with the rest looked up from reference TRBV29-1 and TRBJ1-1, is SAVISQKPSRDICQRGTSLTIQCQVDSQVTMMFWYRQQPGQSLTLIATANQGSEATYESGFVIDKFPISRPNLTFSTLTVSNMSPEDSSIYLCSVVGLPRTEAFFGQGTRLTVV.

There are many counts of this clonotype. The gene calls are TRBV7-2 and TRBJ2-7, with TRBD2 identical over 7 bases. The CDR3 totals 15 residues. Trimming cost V 1 base and J 2 bases; bases outside gene matches: 5. The germline V gene has CDR1 SGHTA and CDR2 FQGNSA. Here the CDR3 DNA reads TGTGCCAGCAGCTTAGGCGCTAGCGGAACCTACGAGCAGTACTTC. This sequence encodes CASSLGASGTYEQYF.